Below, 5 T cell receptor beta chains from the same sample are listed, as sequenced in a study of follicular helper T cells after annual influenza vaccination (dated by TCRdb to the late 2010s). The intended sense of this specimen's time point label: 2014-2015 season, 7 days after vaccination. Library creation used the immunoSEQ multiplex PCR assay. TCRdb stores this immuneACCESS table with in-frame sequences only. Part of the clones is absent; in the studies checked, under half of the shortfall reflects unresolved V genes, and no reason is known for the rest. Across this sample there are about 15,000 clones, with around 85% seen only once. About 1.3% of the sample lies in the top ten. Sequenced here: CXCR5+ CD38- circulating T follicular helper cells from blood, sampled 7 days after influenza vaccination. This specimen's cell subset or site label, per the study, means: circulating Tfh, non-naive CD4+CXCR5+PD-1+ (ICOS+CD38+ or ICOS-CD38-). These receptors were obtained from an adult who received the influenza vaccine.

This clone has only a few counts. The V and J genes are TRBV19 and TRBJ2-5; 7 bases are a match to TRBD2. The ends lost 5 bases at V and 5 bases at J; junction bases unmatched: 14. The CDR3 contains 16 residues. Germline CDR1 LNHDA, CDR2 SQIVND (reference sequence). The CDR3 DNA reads TGTGCCAGTAGTCTCCGGACTAGTATGGGTAAGGAGACCCAGTACTTC. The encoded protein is CASSLRTSMGKETQYF. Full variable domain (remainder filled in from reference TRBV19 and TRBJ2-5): DGGITQSPKYLFRKEGQNVTLSCEQNLNHDAMYWYRQDPGQGLRLIYYSQIVNDFQKGDIAEGYSVSREKKESFPLTVTSAQKNPTAFYLCASSLRTSMGKETQYFGPGTRLLVL.

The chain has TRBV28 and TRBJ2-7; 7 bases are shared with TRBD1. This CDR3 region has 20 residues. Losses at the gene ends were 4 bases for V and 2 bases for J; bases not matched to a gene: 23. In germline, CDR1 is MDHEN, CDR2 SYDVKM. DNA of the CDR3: TGTGCCAGCAGTTCCGTATTCTCCCGATTGGGACAGCCTTCAACCTACGAGCAGTACTTC. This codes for CASSSVFSRLGQPSTYEQYF.

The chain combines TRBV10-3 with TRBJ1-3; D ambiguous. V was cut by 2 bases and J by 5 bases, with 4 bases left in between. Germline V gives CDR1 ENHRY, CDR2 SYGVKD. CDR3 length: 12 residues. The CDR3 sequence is CAISEERNTIYF. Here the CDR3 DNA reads TGTGCCATCAGTGAGGAGCGAAACACCATATATTTT.

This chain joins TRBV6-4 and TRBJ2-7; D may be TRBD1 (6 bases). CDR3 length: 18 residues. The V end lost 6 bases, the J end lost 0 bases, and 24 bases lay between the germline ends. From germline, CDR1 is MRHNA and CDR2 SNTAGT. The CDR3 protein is CASRPLGGRTQSSYEQYF. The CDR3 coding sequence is TGTGCCAGCAGACCCCTTGGGGGCCGGACCCAGAGCTCCTACGAGCAGTACTTC.

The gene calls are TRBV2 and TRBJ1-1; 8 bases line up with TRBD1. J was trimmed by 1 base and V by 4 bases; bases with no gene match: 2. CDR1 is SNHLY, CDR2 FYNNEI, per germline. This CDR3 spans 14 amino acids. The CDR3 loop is CASSVTGANTEAFF. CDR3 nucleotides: TGTGCCAGCAGTGTGACAGGGGCGAACACTGAAGCTTTCTTT.